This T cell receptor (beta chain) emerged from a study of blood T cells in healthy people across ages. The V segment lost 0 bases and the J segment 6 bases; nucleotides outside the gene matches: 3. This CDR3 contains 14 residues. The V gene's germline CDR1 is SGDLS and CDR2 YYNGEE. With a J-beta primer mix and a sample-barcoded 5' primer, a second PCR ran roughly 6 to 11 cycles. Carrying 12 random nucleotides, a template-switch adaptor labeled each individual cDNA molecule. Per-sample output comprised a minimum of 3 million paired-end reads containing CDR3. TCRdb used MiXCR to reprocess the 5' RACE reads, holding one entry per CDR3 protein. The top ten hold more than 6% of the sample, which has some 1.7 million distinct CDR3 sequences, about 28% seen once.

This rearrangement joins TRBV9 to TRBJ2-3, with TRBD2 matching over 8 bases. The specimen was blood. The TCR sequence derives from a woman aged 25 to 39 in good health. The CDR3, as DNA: TGTGCCAGCAGCGTAGACGGGGGGGCTGATACGCAGTATTTT. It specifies CASSVDGGADTQYF.